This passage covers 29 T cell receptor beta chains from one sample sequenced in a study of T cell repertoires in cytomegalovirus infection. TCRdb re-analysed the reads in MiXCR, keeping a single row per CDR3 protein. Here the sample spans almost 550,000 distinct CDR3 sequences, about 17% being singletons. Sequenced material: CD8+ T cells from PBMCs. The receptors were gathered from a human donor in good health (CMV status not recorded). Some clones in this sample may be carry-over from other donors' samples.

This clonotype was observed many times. CDR3 protein: CASSFYTPGETQYF. For the CDR3, the DNA is TGTGCCAGCAGTTTCTACACCCCAGGAGAGACCCAGTACTTC. This chain uses TRBV28 with TRBJ2-5; D gene unclear. CDR3 size: 14 residues. The germline V gene has CDR1 MDHEN and CDR2 SYDVKM. Trimming left V 3 bases short and J 4 bases short, with 12 bases between.

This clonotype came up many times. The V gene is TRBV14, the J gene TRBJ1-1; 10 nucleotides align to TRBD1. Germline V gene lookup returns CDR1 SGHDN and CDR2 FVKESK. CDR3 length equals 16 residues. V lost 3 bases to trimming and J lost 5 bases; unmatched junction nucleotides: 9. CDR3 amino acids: CASSQAFGQGETEAFF. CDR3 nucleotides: TGTGCCAGCAGCCAGGCCTTCGGACAGGGGGAGACTGAAGCTTTCTTT.

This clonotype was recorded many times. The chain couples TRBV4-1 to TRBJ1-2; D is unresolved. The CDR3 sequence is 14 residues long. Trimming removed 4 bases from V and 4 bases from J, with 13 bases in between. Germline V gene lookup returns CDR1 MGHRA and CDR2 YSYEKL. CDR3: CASSLRVAGYGYTF. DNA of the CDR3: TGCGCCAGCAGCCTCCGGGTTGCTGGCTATGGCTACACCTTC.

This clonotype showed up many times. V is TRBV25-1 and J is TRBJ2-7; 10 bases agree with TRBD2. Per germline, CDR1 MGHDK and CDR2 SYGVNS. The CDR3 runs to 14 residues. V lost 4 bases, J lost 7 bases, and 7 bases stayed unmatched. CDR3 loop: CASSAPGLAREQYF. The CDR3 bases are TGTGCCAGCAGTGCGCCGGGACTAGCGAGGGAGCAGTACTTC.

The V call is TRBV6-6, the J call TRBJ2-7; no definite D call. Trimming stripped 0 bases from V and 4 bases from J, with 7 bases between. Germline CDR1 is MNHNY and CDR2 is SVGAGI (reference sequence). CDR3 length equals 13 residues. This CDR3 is CASSYSGFYEQYF. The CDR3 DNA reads TGTGCCAGCAGTTACTCGGGCTTTTACGAGCAGTACTTC.

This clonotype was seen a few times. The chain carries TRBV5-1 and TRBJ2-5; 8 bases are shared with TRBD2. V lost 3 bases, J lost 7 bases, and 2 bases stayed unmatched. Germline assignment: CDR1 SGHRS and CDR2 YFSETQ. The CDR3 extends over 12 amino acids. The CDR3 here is CASSSSGGTQYF. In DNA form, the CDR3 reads TGCGCCAGCAGCTCGAGCGGGGGGACCCAGTACTTC.

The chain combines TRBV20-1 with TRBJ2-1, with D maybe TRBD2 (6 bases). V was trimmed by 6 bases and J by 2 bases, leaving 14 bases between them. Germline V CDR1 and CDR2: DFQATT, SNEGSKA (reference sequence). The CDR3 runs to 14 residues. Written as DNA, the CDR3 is TGCAGTGCCCTAGGAGGGAGCACCTACAATGAGCAGTTCTTC. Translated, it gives CSALGGSTYNEQFF.

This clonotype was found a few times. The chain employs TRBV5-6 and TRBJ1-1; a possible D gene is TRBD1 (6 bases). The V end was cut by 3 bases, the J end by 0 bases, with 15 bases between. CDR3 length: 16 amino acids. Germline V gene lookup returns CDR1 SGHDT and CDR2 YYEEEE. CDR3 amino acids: CASSSGGGGMNTEAFF. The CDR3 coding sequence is TGTGCCAGCAGCTCCGGTGGGGGCGGGATGAACACTGAAGCTTTCTTT.

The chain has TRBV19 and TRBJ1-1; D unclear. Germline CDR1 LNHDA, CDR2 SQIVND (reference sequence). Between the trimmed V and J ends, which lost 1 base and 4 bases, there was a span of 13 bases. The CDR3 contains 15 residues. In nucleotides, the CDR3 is TGTGCCAGTAGTATAGGGAGGGTGGCAAGCACTGAAGCTTTCTTT. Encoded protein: CASSIGRVASTEAFF.

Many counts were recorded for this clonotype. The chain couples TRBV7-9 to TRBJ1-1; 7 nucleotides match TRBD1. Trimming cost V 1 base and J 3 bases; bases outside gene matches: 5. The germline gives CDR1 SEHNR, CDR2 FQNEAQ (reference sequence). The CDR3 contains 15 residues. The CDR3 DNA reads TGTGCCAGCAGCTTAGAGGCAGGGGGAGACACTGAAGCTTTCTTT. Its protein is CASSLEAGGDTEAFF.

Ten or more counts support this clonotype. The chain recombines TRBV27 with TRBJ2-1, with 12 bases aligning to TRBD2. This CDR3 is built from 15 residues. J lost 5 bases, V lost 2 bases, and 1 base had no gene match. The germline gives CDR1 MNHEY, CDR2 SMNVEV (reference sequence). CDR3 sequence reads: CASSLGLAGNNEQFF. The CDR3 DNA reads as TGTGCCAGCAGTTTAGGACTAGCGGGAAACAATGAGCAGTTCTTC.

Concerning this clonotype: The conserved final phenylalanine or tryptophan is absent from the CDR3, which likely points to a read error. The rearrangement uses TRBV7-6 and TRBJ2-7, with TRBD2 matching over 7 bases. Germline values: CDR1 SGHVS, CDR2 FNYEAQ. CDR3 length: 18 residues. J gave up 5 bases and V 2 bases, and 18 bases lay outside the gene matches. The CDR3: CASSLRRASGSHWDEQYL. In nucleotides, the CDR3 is TGTGCCAGCAGCTTACGTCGGGCTAGCGGTAGCCACTGGGACGAGCAGTACTTA.

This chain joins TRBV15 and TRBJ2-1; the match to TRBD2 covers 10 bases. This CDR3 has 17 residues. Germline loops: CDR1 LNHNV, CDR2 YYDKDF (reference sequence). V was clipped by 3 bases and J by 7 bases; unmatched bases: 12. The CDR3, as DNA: TGTGCCACCAGCAGTTACACGGGACTAGCGCCTGAGAATGAGCAGTTCTTC. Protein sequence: CATSSYTGLAPENEQFF.

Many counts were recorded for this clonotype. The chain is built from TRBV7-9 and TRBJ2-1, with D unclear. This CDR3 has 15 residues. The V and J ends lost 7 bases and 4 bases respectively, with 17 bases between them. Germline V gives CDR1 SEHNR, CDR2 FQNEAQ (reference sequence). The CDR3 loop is CASTPTELPYNEQFF. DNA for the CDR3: TGTGCCAGCACCCCAACTGAACTCCCTTACAATGAGCAGTTCTTC.

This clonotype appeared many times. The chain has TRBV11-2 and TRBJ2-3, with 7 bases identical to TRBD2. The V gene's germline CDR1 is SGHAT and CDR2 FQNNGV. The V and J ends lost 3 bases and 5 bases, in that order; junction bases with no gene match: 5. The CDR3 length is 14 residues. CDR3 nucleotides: TGTGCCAGCAGCTTGGGAGCGGGGCAAGATACGCAGTATTTT. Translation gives CASSLGAGQDTQYF. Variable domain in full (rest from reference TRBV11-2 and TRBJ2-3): EAGVAQSPRYKIIEKRQSVAFWCNPISGHATLYWYQQILGQGPKLLIQFQNNGVVDDSQLPKDRFSAERLKGVDSTLKIQPAKLEDSAVYLCASSLGAGQDTQYFGPGTRLTVL.

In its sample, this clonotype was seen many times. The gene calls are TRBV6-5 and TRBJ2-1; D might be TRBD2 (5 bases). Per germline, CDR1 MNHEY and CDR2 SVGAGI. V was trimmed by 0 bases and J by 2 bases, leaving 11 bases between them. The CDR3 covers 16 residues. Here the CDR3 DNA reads TGTGCCAGCAGTTACTCGTCCGGGGAAACCTACAATGAGCAGTTCTTC. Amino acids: CASSYSSGETYNEQFF.

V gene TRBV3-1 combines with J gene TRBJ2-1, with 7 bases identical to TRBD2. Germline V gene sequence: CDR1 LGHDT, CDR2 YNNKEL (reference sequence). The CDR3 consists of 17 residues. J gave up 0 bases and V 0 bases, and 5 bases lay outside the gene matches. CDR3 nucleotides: TGTGCCAGCAGCCAAGAAAGGGAGGGACCCTCCTACAATGAGCAGTTCTTC. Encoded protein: CASSQEREGPSYNEQFF.

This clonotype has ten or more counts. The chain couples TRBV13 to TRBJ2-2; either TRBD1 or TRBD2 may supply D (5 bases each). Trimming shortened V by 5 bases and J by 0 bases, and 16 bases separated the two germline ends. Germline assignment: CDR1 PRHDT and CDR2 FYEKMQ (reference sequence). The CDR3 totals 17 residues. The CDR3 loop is CASSPYRDPANTGELFF. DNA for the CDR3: TGTGCCAGCAGCCCATACCGGGACCCCGCGAACACCGGGGAGCTGTTTTTT. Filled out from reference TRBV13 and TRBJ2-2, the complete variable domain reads AAGVIQSPRHLIKEKRETATLKCYPIPRHDTVYWYQQGPGQDPQFLISFYEKMQSDKGSIPDRFSAQQFSDYHSELNMSSLELGDSALYFCASSPYRDPANTGELFFGEGSRLTVL.

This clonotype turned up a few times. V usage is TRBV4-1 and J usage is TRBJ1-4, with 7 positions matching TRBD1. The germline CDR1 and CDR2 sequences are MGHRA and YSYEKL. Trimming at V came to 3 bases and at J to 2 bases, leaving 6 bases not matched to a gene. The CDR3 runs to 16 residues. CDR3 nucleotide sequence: TGCGCCAGCAGCCACCGAGCGACAGGGACTAATGAAAAACTGTTTTTT. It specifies CASSHRATGTNEKLFF.

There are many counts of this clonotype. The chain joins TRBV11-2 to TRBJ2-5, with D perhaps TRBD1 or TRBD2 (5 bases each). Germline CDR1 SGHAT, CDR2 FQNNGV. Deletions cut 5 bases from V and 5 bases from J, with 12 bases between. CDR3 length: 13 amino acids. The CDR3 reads CASSLGVDETQYF. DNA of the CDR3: TGTGCCAGCAGCCTGGGGGTGGACGAGACCCAGTACTTC.

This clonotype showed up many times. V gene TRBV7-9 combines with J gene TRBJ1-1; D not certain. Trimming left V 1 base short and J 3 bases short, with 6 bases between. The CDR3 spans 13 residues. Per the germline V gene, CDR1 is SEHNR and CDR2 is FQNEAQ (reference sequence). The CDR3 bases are TGTGCCAGCAGCTTAGTCTTGGACACTGAAGCTTTCTTT. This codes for CASSLVLDTEAFF.

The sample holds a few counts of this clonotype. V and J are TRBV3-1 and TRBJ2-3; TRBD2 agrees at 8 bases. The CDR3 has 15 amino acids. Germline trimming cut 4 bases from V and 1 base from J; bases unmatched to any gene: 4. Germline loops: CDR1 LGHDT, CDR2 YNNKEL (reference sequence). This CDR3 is CASSPRAGGTDTQYF. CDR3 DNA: TGTGCCAGCAGCCCGAGAGCGGGGGGCACAGATACGCAGTATTTT.

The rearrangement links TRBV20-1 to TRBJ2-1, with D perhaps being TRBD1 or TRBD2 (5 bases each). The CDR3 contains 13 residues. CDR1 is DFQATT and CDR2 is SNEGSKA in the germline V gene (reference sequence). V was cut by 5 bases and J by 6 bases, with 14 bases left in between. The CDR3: CSASPRGFNEQFF. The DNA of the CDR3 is TGCAGTGCTTCCCCGAGGGGTTTCAATGAGCAGTTCTTC.

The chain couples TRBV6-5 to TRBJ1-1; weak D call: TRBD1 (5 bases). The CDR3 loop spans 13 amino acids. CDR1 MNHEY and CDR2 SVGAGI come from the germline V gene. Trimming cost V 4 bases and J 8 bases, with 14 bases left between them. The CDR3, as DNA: TGTGCCAGCAGTTCTTCCCGAGGGGAGGAAGCTTTCTTT. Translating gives CASSSSRGEEAFF.

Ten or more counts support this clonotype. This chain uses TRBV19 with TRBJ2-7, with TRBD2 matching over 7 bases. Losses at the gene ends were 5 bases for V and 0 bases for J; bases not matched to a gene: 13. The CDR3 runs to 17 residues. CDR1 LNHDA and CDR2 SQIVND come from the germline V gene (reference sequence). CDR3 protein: CASSPQRWRENSYEQYF. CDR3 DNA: TGTGCCAGTAGTCCCCAGAGGTGGCGGGAGAACTCCTACGAGCAGTACTTC.

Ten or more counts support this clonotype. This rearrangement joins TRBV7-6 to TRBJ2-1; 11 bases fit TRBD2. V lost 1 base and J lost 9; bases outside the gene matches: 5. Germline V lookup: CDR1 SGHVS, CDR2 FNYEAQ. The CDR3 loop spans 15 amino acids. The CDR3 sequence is CASSLVAGGRGEQFF. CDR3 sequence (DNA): TGTGCCAGCAGCTTAGTAGCGGGGGGGAGGGGTGAGCAGTTCTTC.

CDR3 sequence: CASSKPSGRNEQFF. CDR3 sequence (DNA): TGCGCCAGCAGCAAACCTAGCGGGAGAAATGAGCAGTTCTTC. The V gene is TRBV4-1, the J gene TRBJ2-1; 10 bases match TRBD2. Trimming cost V 5 bases and J 7 bases; bases outside gene matches: 5. CDR1 and CDR2 (germline): MGHRA, YSYEKL. This CDR3 has 14 amino acids.

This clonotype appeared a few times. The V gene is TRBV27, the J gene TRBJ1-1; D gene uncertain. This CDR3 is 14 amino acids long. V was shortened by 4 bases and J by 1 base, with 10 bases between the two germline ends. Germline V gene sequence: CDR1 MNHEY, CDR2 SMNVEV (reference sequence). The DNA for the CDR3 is TGTGCCAGCAGTTCTTCACAGACGAACACTGAAGCTTTCTTT. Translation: CASSSSQTNTEAFF.

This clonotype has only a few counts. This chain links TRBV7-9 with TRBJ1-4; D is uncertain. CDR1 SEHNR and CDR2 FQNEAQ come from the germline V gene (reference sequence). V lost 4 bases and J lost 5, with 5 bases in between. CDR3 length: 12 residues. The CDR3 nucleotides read TGTGCCAGCAGCTCACAAAATGAAAAACTGTTTTTT. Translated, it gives CASSSQNEKLFF.